This T cell receptor (beta chain) was observed in a study of technical replicates of blood from a handful of donors. Profiled with immunoSEQ multiplex PCR; TCRdb holds only in-frame clones, not every one. The table shows approximately 50,000 clones, with around 95% occurring only once. The CDR3 loop spans 13 amino acids. The V gene end was trimmed by 4 bases and the J gene end by 12 bases; junction bases not matched to a gene: 11. Germline CDR1 MNHEY, CDR2 SVGAGI. Sequencing was performed on T cells isolated from PBMCs. The chain recombines TRBV6-5 with TRBJ1-2, with TRBD1 matching 7 bases. This TCR was sampled from a human donor in good health. CDR3 residues: CASSLIQGRGNTF. CDR3 nucleotides: TGTGCCAGCAGTTTGATACAGGGGCGTGGAAACACCTTC.